This section outlines one TCR beta chain sequence together with its context. This clonotype was seen many times. Which antigen it targets is not known. No base qualities exist here, and no much larger clone lies one base off it. The data are from a study of Graves' ophthalmopathy and Graves' hyperthyroidism (dated by TCRdb to about 2018). Describing the broader study: Peripheral blood samples were taken at the time of initial diagnosis, before any treatment was given. The study used signatures of the TCR beta repertoire to tell Graves' ophthalmopathy apart from Graves' hyperthyroidism and to predict which patients would progress to ophthalmopathy. To explore V-J signatures distinguishing ophthalmopathy from hyperthyroidism, a discovery set of 100 or so patients (roughly 45 ophthalmopathy, around 55 stable hyperthyroidism) was enrolled. The 100 discovery patients were divided at random into training and test sets in a 7:3 ratio. An independent validation cohort was composed of approximately 19 hyperthyroidism patients and around 16 patients who later progressed from hyperthyroidism to ophthalmopathy. In total, over 130 blood samples were TCR-sequenced: 40 to 45 ophthalmopathy, approximately 80 hyperthyroidism and about 17 hyperthyroidism-to-ophthalmopathy patients. T-cell repertoires of thyroid tissue and blood were compared in six hyperthyroidism patients. Once sampling was done, hyperthyroidism patients were given methimazole at a starting dose of 30 mg daily, while ophthalmopathy patients were given high-dose intravenous methylprednisolone. Paper-wide results and their limitations: No statistical method was used to set the sample size in advance, and the investigators knew which group each participant was assigned to. Most expanded thyroid clonotypes with frequency above 0.001 were also detected in blood, suggesting blood repertoires may reflect the thyroid immune response. In cross-validation, the 13-signature model distinguished ophthalmopathy from stable hyperthyroidism with more than 85% sensitivity and around 81% specificity, while in the test set the corresponding values were 80% and 75%. In validation, the model predicted ophthalmopathy progression with more than 70% sensitivity and 72.22% specificity; 12 predicted patients were CT-confirmed with GO in a median of around 6.5 months.

For repertoire sequencing, TCR beta CDR3 regions were amplified from RNA transcripts. The first round was an RT-PCR using HTBI primers with the Qiagen OneStep RT-PCR kit, and this first round was followed by a second-round multiplex PCR, then size selection and purification. The libraries underwent paired-end sequencing with 100 bp reads on an Illumina HiSeq2000. The authors' analysis ran thus. Reads were processed with SOAPnuke, discarding reads with adapters, uncalled bases, mean Phred below 15, or no exact constant-primer or identifier match. COPE v1.2.5 was used to merge high-quality paired reads. Unique nucleotide sequences were defined as clonotypes and aligned to IMGT TRB V, D and J references using MiTCR v1.1. The analysis was limited to V-J combinations with a frequency above 0.0001, which together covered 99% to 99.2% of the repertoires. A TCR clonal expansion and chaos score per V-J combination was defined as the ratio of F50 clonal expansion to chaos observed in the TCRdist matrix. Welch's t-statistics and random forest were used to reduce the features to approximately 13 V-J combinations, which were then used as input to a naive Bayes classifier. The Morisita-Horn index was used to measure how similar the thyroid and blood repertoires were. TCRdb took the public reads, trimmed them with fastp at Q25, ran MiXCR for clone calling and kept in-frame beta chains. Each record represents a unique CDR3 protein, reported with the most common genes and DNA among its rows. What appears here as the V and J calls and clone size reflects TCRdb's work, not the paper's. The sample table lists 360,000 or so distinct CDR3 sequences, around 18% of them with a count of one. The leading ten clones occupy around 1.4% of the sample.

Relative to germline, V is 7 bases shorter and J is 4 bases shorter, with 7 bases between their ends. Its CDR3 holds 11 amino acids, cysteine through phenylalanine. The kept DNA is CDR3 alone, 33 bases in frame from the first base. Ophthalmopathy patients had moderately to severely active disease, Clinical Activity Score of at least 3, NOSPECS grade of at least 4, and disease duration under 3 months. Patients with other autoimmune diseases, uncontrolled infections, pregnancy or lactation were excluded. Clinical symptoms, serum thyroxine, TRAb, thyroid ultrasound and orbital computed tomography were used for diagnosis. PBMCs were isolated from about 10 ml of fresh peripheral blood by Ficoll-Paque density gradient centrifugation. Trizol reagent was used to extract the total RNA, and its quality was then checked on an Agilent 2100 Bioanalyzer.

The sample consisted of peripheral blood. This receptor was obtained from a woman between 18 and 29 years old with Graves' ophthalmopathy. Donor details come from another sample of the same person, matched by shared clones. The chain uses TRBV12-3 or TRBV12-4 and TRBJ2-5, with the identity of the D gene unclear. The DNA is TGTGCCAGCATGGCGGTAGAGACCCAGTACTTC. Translated, this gives CASMAVETQYF.